Following are 13 T cell receptor beta chains from one sample sequenced in a study of monozygotic twins with inflammatory bowel disease. TCRdb re-called the 5' RACE reads; every CDR3 protein appears as one record, without DNA. This sample carries some 170,000 distinct CDR3 sequences, with 2.4% going to the ten biggest clones. The sequencing sample was made of blood. The source is a human donor with ulcerative colitis or Crohn's disease, or a healthy co-twin of an affected twin (not recorded which).

V and J are TRBV12-3 or TRBV12-4 and TRBJ2-7; the D call from TCRdb, TRBD2, cannot be confirmed without DNA. The CDR3 extends over 14 amino acids. CDR3 sequence: CASRGPGPFYEQYF.

The chain recombines TRBV20-1 with TRBJ2-7; the D gene TCRdb calls, TRBD2, cannot be checked with no DNA. The germline CDR1 and CDR2 sequences are DFQATT and SNEGSKA (reference sequence). The CDR3 sequence is 15 residues long. The CDR3 here is CSARVEPGGPYEQYF.

Measured by frequency, this clonotype is medium-sized. The V and J genes are TRBV2 and TRBJ2-1; TCRdb's D call of TRBD1 is untestable without DNA. The CDR3 has 14 residues. CDR1 SNHLY and CDR2 FYNNEI come from the germline V gene. The CDR3 is CASSARRGGDEQFF.

This sequence joins TRBV4-2 and TRBJ1-5; the D call from TCRdb, TRBD1, cannot be confirmed without DNA. This CDR3 has 18 amino acids. CDR1 and CDR2 (germline): LGHNA, YNFKEQ. The CDR3 is CASSQDLVDKTGNQPQHF.

The rearrangement joins TRBV27 to TRBJ1-6; absent DNA, TCRdb's TRBD1 call cannot be checked. Germline V gives CDR1 MNHEY, CDR2 SMNVEV (reference sequence). The CDR3 is 14 amino acids. CDR3 sequence: CASRPGHRNSPLHF.

The chain employs TRBV27 and TRBJ1-5; the D call of TRBD1 rests on TCRdb alone, since no DNA is present to check it. The CDR3 loop spans 14 amino acids. From germline, CDR1 is MNHEY and CDR2 SMNVEV (reference sequence). This CDR3 reads CASRQGLSNQPQHF.

The rearrangement uses TRBV16 and TRBJ2-7. CDR3 size: 13 residues. CDR1 is KGHSY and CDR2 is FQNENV in the germline V gene. The CDR3: CASSQHKTYEQYF.

The chain couples TRBV7-9 to TRBJ2-1; TCRdb returns TRBD1, unconfirmable since there is no DNA. The CDR3 spans 15 residues. Per germline, CDR1 SEHNR and CDR2 FQNEAQ (reference sequence). The CDR3 region is CASSGRDTAYNEQFF.

V gene TRBV7-9 combines with J gene TRBJ2-1; TCRdb returns TRBD1, unconfirmable since there is no DNA. The CDR3 totals 12 residues. The germline V gene encodes CDR1 SEHNR and CDR2 FQNEAQ (reference sequence). The CDR3 protein is CASSSDKNEQFF. Full variable domain (rest looked up from reference TRBV7-9 and TRBJ2-1): DTGVSQNPRHKITKRGQNVTFRCDPISEHNRLYWYRQTLGQGPEFLTYFQNEAQLEKSRLLSDRFSAERPKGSFSTLEIQRTEQGDSAMYLCASSSDKNEQFFGPGTRLTVL.

The J gene is TRBJ1-2, the V gene TRBV12-3 or TRBV12-4. The CDR3 covers 14 residues. The CDR3 here is CASTRYGPDYGYTF.

The chain employs TRBV6-2 or TRBV6-3 and TRBJ2-7. The CDR3 spans 13 residues. Germline V CDR1 and CDR2: MNHEY, SVGEGT. Here the CDR3 reads CASSYSDGYEQYF.

The V call is TRBV3-1, the J call TRBJ2-5; the TRBD1 assignment by TCRdb is unverifiable without DNA. The V gene's germline CDR1 is LGHDT and CDR2 YNNKEL (reference sequence). The CDR3 extends over 14 amino acids. CDR3 amino acids: CASSRDTLQETQYF.

The chain is built from TRBV7-9 and TRBJ2-7; the D call from TCRdb, TRBD1, cannot be confirmed without DNA. CDR3 length equals 16 residues. Germline V gives CDR1 SEHNR, CDR2 FQNEAQ (reference sequence). CDR3 loop: CASSSMWTGNPYEQYF.